A single sample gave rise to the 17 T cell receptor beta chains below, sequenced in a study of T cell responses to AZD1222 COVID-19 vaccine. Only in-frame clones appear in the TCRdb table, and some are missing; sequencing was by immunoSEQ multiplex PCR. There are under 150,000 clones in the sample; approximately 93% occur only once, and 2.5% to 3% lies in the top ten. This specimen consisted of peripheral blood, obtained on day 0 of AZD1222 vaccination. Receptors were obtained from an adult in good health.

The chain carries TRBV6-5 and TRBJ2-5; tentatively, D is TRBD2 (6 bases). Germline values: CDR1 MNHEY, CDR2 SVGAGI. The CDR3 spans 15 residues. V lost 2 bases and J 4 bases, leaving 14 bases between the germline ends. The CDR3 nucleotides are TGTGCCAGCAGTTACGGCGGAGGGCCGGGAGAGACCCAGTACTTC. Its protein product is CASSYGGGPGETQYF.

V is TRBV6-5 and J is TRBJ2-2; 12 bases are shared with TRBD2. The CDR3 is 15 residues long. With 6 bases clipped from V and 7 bases from J, the junction kept 6 bases outside the gene matches. CDR1 is MNHEY, CDR2 SVGAGI, per germline. The CDR3 nucleotides are TGTGCCAGCAGGCTAGCGGGAGGGCCAGGCGGGGAGCTGTTTTTT. It yields the protein CASRLAGGPGGELFF.

The chain recombines TRBV6-1 with TRBJ2-1; D not resolved. Trimming removed 1 base from V and 9 bases from J, with 13 bases in between. CDR1 MNHNS and CDR2 SASEGT come from the germline V gene. This CDR3 region has 14 residues. The CDR3 sequence is CASSEEQSLGEQFF. The CDR3 DNA sequence: TGTGCCAGCAGTGAAGAACAGTCTTTGGGTGAGCAGTTCTTC.

V usage is TRBV5-6 and J usage is TRBJ2-7, with TRBD2 matching over 14 bases. Trimming cost V 4 bases and J 3 bases; bases outside gene matches: 3. The CDR3 extends over 15 amino acids. Germline V CDR1 and CDR2: SGHDT, YYEEEE. The CDR3: CASSAGLAGGYEQYF. CDR3 bases: TGTGCCAGCAGCGCAGGACTAGCGGGGGGCTACGAGCAGTACTTC.

This clone was observed once. V gene TRBV7-9 combines with J gene TRBJ1-5, with D tentatively TRBD1 (5 bases). Trimming left V 1 base short and J 3 bases short, with 7 bases between. Germline V gene data show CDR1 as SEHNR and CDR2 as FQNEAQ (reference sequence). The CDR3 runs 14 residues. In DNA form, the CDR3 reads TGTGCCAGCAGCTTAGTGGGGGTCAATCAGCCCCAGCATTTT. Translating gives CASSLVGVNQPQHF.

V is TRBV3-1 (or the pseudogene TRBV3-2) and J is TRBJ2-7, with 14 positions matching TRBD2. The CDR3 has 15 residues. Germline V gene data show CDR1 as LGHDT and CDR2 as YNNKEL (reference sequence). The junction had 6 bases not matched to a gene; V was cut back by 4 bases and J by 7 bases. CDR3 region: CASSPRLAGGGEQYF. CDR3 nucleotides: TGTGCCAGCAGCCCCCGACTAGCGGGAGGGGGGGAGCAGTACTTC.

The chain joins TRBV10-3 to TRBJ1-1; D ambiguous. Germline values: CDR1 ENHRY, CDR2 SYGVKD. This CDR3 is built from 13 residues. V lost 11 bases and J lost 3, with 16 bases in between. CDR3 loop: CAVGNGDYTEAFF. CDR3 in DNA: TGTGCCGTCGGGAACGGGGATTACACTGAAGCTTTCTTT.

The V and J genes are TRBV28 and TRBJ1-1; possible D gene TRBD1, 6 bases. Trimming shortened V by 1 base and J by 6 bases, and 15 bases separated the two germline ends. CDR1 is MDHEN, CDR2 SYDVKM, per germline. This CDR3 is 15 amino acids long. CDR3 nucleotide sequence: TGTGCCAGCAGTTTATTTAGCGGACAGAAGTCTGAAGCTTTCTTT. Its protein is CASSLFSGQKSEAFF.

The chain uses TRBV13 and TRBJ2-3; tentative D call: TRBD2 (5 bases). The V and J ends lost 5 bases and 2 bases respectively, with 23 bases between them. This CDR3 has 18 amino acids. Germline V lookup: CDR1 PRHDT, CDR2 FYEKMQ (reference sequence). The CDR3 DNA reads as TGTGCCAGCAGCCTTGGACTCGGTGGGCTGGAAGCCACAGATACGCAGTATTTT. Translation: CASSLGLGGLEATDTQYF.

This clone was seen more than once but under ten times. The chain links TRBV6-4 to TRBJ2-2; D unclear. CDR1 is MRHNA and CDR2 is SNTAGT in the germline V gene. The CDR3 totals 14 residues. Between the trimmed V and J ends, which lost 8 bases and 1 base, there was a span of 11 bases. DNA for the CDR3: TGTGCCAGCCAGGCTACCGAGAACACCGGGGAGCTGTTTTTT. Translating gives CASQATENTGELFF.

In this sample, this clone turned up once. The V and J genes are TRBV7-9 and TRBJ2-7; D may be TRBD1 (6 bases). V was pared by 2 bases and J by 3 bases, with 14 bases between. The CDR3 has 15 amino acids. Germline CDR1 reads SEHNR; CDR2 reads FQNEAQ (reference sequence). In DNA form, the CDR3 reads TGTGCCAGCAGCTTATCTCCGGGACAATTCTACGAGCAGTACTTC. It encodes CASSLSPGQFYEQYF.

The chain recombines TRBV29-1 with TRBJ2-7; 8 bases line up with TRBD1. The ends lost 5 bases at V and 3 bases at J; junction bases unmatched: 18. Germline CDR1 and CDR2: SQVTM and ANQGSEA. The CDR3 extends over 17 amino acids. The CDR3 reads CSVSGQVFWGSIYEQYF. The CDR3 DNA is TGCAGCGTTTCGGGACAGGTTTTTTGGGGTTCGATCTACGAGCAGTACTTC.

This clone has only one observation. This chain joins TRBV7-9 and TRBJ1-1; 7 positions agree with TRBD1. The germline V gene has CDR1 SEHNR and CDR2 FQNEAQ (reference sequence). The CDR3 has 12 amino acids. V was pared by 4 bases and J by 9 bases, with 5 bases of the junction left unmatched. The CDR3: CASSWTGTQAFF. CDR3 bases: TGTGCCAGCAGCTGGACAGGAACCCAAGCTTTCTTT.

This clone occurred once. This chain links TRBV19 with TRBJ1-4; D is ambiguous. The V end was cut by 0 bases, the J end by 0 bases, with 8 bases between. CDR1 and CDR2 (germline): LNHDA, SQIVND (reference sequence). The CDR3 consists of 16 residues. The CDR3 reads CASSIDHESTNEKLFF. The CDR3 nucleotides are TGTGCCAGTAGTATAGATCACGAGTCAACTAATGAAAAACTGTTTTTT.

The V and J genes are TRBV4-2 and TRBJ2-3, with no clear D. The CDR3 covers 13 residues. V lost 2 bases and J lost 8, with 11 bases in between. Per the germline V gene, CDR1 is LGHNA and CDR2 is YNFKEQ. CDR3 DNA: TGTGCCAGCAGCCAACTCTCGAGTGTTACGCAGTATTTT. This translates into CASSQLSSVTQYF.

A few counts support this clone. This chain uses TRBV10-1 with TRBJ2-7; D may be TRBD2 (5 bases). V lost 4 bases and J lost 0, with 13 bases in between. The CDR3 has 15 residues. From germline, CDR1 is WNHNN and CDR2 SYGVQD (reference sequence). Here the CDR3 reads CASSASGINSYEQYF. CDR3 DNA: TGCGCCAGCAGTGCCTCCGGGATCAACTCCTACGAGCAGTACTTC.

This clone was seen just once. V and J are TRBV18 and TRBJ2-1, with 7 bases that match TRBD1. J was trimmed by 8 bases and V by 3 bases; bases with no gene match: 10. CDR3 size: 15 residues. CDR1 is KGHSH, CDR2 LQKENI, per germline. The CDR3 here is CASSPTRQGIDEQFF. The CDR3 nucleotides read TGTGCCAGCTCACCGACGAGACAGGGAATCGATGAGCAGTTCTTC. The full variable domain, completed using reference TRBV18 and TRBJ2-1, is NAGVMQNPRHLVRRRGQEARLRCSPMKGHSHVYWYRQLPEEGLKFMVYLQKENIIDESGMPKERFSAEFPKEGPSILRIQQVVRGDSAAYFCASSPTRQGIDEQFFGPGTRLTVL.